Listed here are 21 T cell receptor beta chains from one sample, sequenced in a study of cytomegalovirus exposure and HLA in healthy donors. Primers included in the PCR were 60 Vbeta and 13 Jbeta primers. This table comes from immunoSEQ multiplex PCR, and its TCRdb copy is limited to in-frame clones, with some not included. The table records approximately 150,000 clones, over 65% of them present only once. The sequencing sample was made of PBMCs. These receptors were collected from a male donor in good health and CMV-seronegative.

The chain employs TRBV7-2 and TRBJ1-5; a possible D gene is TRBD1 (6 bases). V was trimmed by 1 base and J by 7 bases, leaving 14 bases between them. The CDR3 consists of 15 residues. The germline gives CDR1 SGHTA, CDR2 FQGNSA. Here the CDR3 reads CASSLGSGAAQPQHF. The CDR3 DNA reads as TGTGCCAGCAGCTTAGGGTCAGGGGCTGCCCAGCCCCAGCATTTT.

This clone was seen only once. The V and J genes are TRBV5-4 and TRBJ2-7, with a possible D match to TRBD2 (5 bases). This CDR3 region has 13 residues. Germline CDR1 and CDR2: SGHNT and YYREEE (reference sequence). With 0 bases removed from V and 6 bases from J, the gap between germline ends came to 10 bases. The CDR3 sequence: CASSLGARGEQYF. The CDR3 nucleotides read TGTGCCAGCAGCTTGGGGGCCCGGGGCGAGCAGTACTTC.

The rearrangement joins TRBV5-4 to TRBJ2-7, with a possible D match to TRBD2 (5 bases). Germline CDR1 reads SGHNT; CDR2 reads YYREEE (reference sequence). V was trimmed by 0 bases and J by 3 bases, leaving 7 bases between them. The CDR3 totals 13 residues. The CDR3 is CASSLERGYEQYF. The CDR3 DNA is TGTGCCAGCAGCTTGGAACGGGGCTACGAGCAGTACTTC.

V is TRBV2 and J is TRBJ1-4; D is unclear. Trimming left V 5 bases short and J 5 bases short, with 15 bases between. CDR1 is SNHLY and CDR2 is FYNNEI in the germline V gene. This CDR3 has 15 amino acids. CDR3 sequence (DNA): TGTGCCAGCAGTCCGAACGGGATCCCGAATGAAAAACTGTTTTTT. It is translated as CASSPNGIPNEKLFF.

The gene calls are TRBV9 and TRBJ2-3, with D perhaps TRBD1 (6 bases). V was shortened by 0 bases and J by 0 bases, with 8 bases between the two germline ends. In germline, CDR1 is SGDLS, CDR2 YYNGEE. The CDR3 sequence is 15 residues long. This CDR3 reads CASSVAGVSTDTQYF. The CDR3 nucleotides are TGTGCCAGCAGCGTAGCAGGGGTAAGCACAGATACGCAGTATTTT.

V and J are TRBV13 and TRBJ1-2; 10 bases line up with TRBD1. In germline, CDR1 is PRHDT, CDR2 FYEKMQ (reference sequence). This CDR3 is built from 15 residues. With V trimmed by 5 bases and J by 3 bases, 6 bases remained unmatched. DNA for the CDR3: TGTGCCAGCAGCCCGGGGACAGGGGCCTACTATGGCTACACCTTC. Protein sequence: CASSPGTGAYYGYTF.

The chain uses TRBV25-1 and TRBJ1-4; the match to TRBD1 covers 8 bases. With V trimmed by 4 bases and J by 8 bases, 9 bases remained unmatched. This CDR3 is 15 amino acids long. The V gene's germline CDR1 is MGHDK and CDR2 SYGVNS. The CDR3 is CASSGWTGLGEKLFF. CDR3 bases: TGTGCCAGCAGTGGATGGACAGGGCTAGGAGAAAAACTGTTTTTT.

This clone was seen once. This chain joins TRBV19 and TRBJ2-1, with 11 bases aligning to TRBD2. Looked up from germline, CDR1 is LNHDA and CDR2 is SQIVND (reference sequence). This CDR3 has 14 residues. After removal of 2 bases from V and 10 bases from J, the junction contained 4 bases not matched to a gene. The CDR3 region is CASSITSGSYEQFF. For the CDR3, the DNA is TGTGCCAGTAGTATAACTAGCGGGAGTTACGAGCAGTTCTTC.

This chain connects TRBV7-9 to TRBJ2-1; the match to TRBD1 covers 9 bases. CDR3 length: 15 amino acids. The germline CDR1 and CDR2 sequences are SEHNR and FQNEAQ (reference sequence). Germline trimming cut 5 bases from V and 5 bases from J; bases unmatched to any gene: 7. This CDR3 reads CASSNRDRVDNEQFF. In DNA, the CDR3 is TGTGCCAGCAGCAACCGGGACAGGGTCGACAATGAGCAGTTCTTC.

This clone was seen just once. This sequence joins TRBV28 and TRBJ2-1, with TRBD2 matching 11 bases. CDR3 length: 16 amino acids. V was clipped by 4 bases and J by 6 bases; unmatched bases: 8. Germline V lookup: CDR1 MDHEN, CDR2 SYDVKM. CDR3 loop: CASSSISGRGVNEQFF. CDR3 nucleotides: TGTGCCAGCAGTTCAATTAGCGGGAGGGGGGTCAATGAGCAGTTCTTC.

The chain employs TRBV7-2 and TRBJ2-5; D is ambiguous. V lost 5 bases, J lost 11 bases, and 12 bases lay in between. The germline V gene encodes CDR1 SGHTA and CDR2 FQGNSA. This CDR3 spans 11 amino acids. The CDR3 DNA follows: TGTGCCAGCAGCCCCCCGTCGGAGCAGTACTTC. It codes for CASSPPSEQYF.

The chain combines TRBV15 with TRBJ2-7; possibly TRBD1 for D (6 bases). V was trimmed by 2 bases and J by 6 bases, leaving 11 bases between them. This CDR3 is built from 13 residues. The germline V gene has CDR1 LNHNV and CDR2 YYDKDF (reference sequence). CDR3 protein: CATSRSGTSEQYF. The DNA for the CDR3 is TGTGCCACCAGCAGATCCGGGACATCCGAGCAGTACTTC.

V usage is TRBV19 and J usage is TRBJ1-5; TRBD1 aligns across 9 bases. Germline V gene lookup returns CDR1 LNHDA and CDR2 SQIVND (reference sequence). The CDR3 spans 15 residues. J was trimmed by 4 bases and V by 3 bases; bases with no gene match: 4. The DNA for the CDR3 is TGTGCCAGTAGTATCTTCGGGACAGGGAATCAGCCCCAGCATTTT. Translating it yields CASSIFGTGNQPQHF.

The V gene is TRBV21-1, the J gene TRBJ2-2; the D segment call TRBD2 is taken from the table without a DNA check. TRBV21-1 is listed as a pseudogene. The CDR3 is 16 amino acids. The CDR3 spells CASSSTLARNTGELFF. The CDR3, as DNA: TGTGCCAGCAGCTCAACACTAGCGAGAAACACCGGGGAGCTGTTTTTT.

This chain links TRBV5-1 with TRBJ2-6, with D perhaps matching TRBD2 (5 bases). Trimming left V 7 bases short and J 0 bases short, with 11 bases between. CDR3 size: 15 residues. Germline V gene lookup returns CDR1 SGHRS and CDR2 YFSETQ. CDR3 in amino acids: CASLNGDSGANVLTF. CDR3 DNA sequence: TGCGCCAGCTTAAACGGGGACTCTGGGGCCAACGTCCTGACTTTC.

The chain is built from TRBV28 and TRBJ2-6; tentatively, D is TRBD2 (5 bases). Trimming shortened V by 7 bases and J by 0 bases, and 10 bases separated the two germline ends. The CDR3 loop spans 15 amino acids. The germline V gene encodes CDR1 MDHEN and CDR2 SYDVKM. CDR3 in amino acids: CASNRGFSGANVLTF. As DNA, the CDR3 is TGTGCCAGCAACCGAGGGTTCTCTGGGGCCAACGTCCTGACTTTC.

J is TRBJ1-2 and V is TRBV28; D is undetermined. Trimming pared 5 bases from V and 7 bases from J, leaving 17 bases between. This CDR3 is 14 amino acids long. Germline values: CDR1 MDHEN, CDR2 SYDVKM. The chain's CDR3 is CASSPVLGAGGYTF. In DNA, the CDR3 is TGTGCCAGCAGTCCTGTTTTGGGCGCAGGTGGCTACACCTTC.

The genes are TRBV2 and TRBJ1-5; a possible D gene is TRBD1 (6 bases). Looked up from germline, CDR1 is SNHLY and CDR2 is FYNNEI. V lost 7 bases and J 3 bases, leaving 13 bases between the germline ends. This CDR3 has 14 residues. The CDR3 spells CASTPGTHNQPQHF. CDR3 nucleotide sequence: TGTGCCAGCACCCCCGGGACACACAATCAGCCCCAGCATTTT.

A few counts support this clone. The chain has TRBV2 and TRBJ2-5, with 7 nucleotides matching TRBD2. V lost 7 bases, J lost 4 bases, and 9 bases stayed unmatched. CDR1 and CDR2 (germline): SNHLY, FYNNEI. The CDR3 sequence is 14 residues long. CDR3 region: CASKGGPGRETQYF. The CDR3 DNA follows: TGTGCCAGCAAGGGAGGGCCAGGGAGAGAGACCCAGTACTTC. The whole variable domain, remainder taken from reference TRBV2 and TRBJ2-5, is EPEVTQTPSHQVTQMGQEVILRCVPISNHLYFYWYRQILGQKVEFLVSFYNNEISEKSEIFDDQFSVERPDGSNFTLKIRSTKLEDSAMYFCASKGGPGRETQYFGPGTRLLVL.

This clone turned up a few times. This chain links TRBV6-5 with TRBJ1-2, with 8 bases that match TRBD1. Per the germline V gene, CDR1 is MNHEY and CDR2 is SVGAGI. After removal of 6 bases from V and 4 bases from J, the junction contained 10 bases not matched to a gene. This CDR3 has 15 residues. CDR3 residues: CASRFRTGGSYGYTF. The DNA for the CDR3 is TGTGCCAGCAGGTTCCGAACAGGGGGGAGCTATGGCTACACCTTC.

This clone was seen a handful of times. The DNA of the CDR3 is TGTGCCAGCAGCCCTCTAGCGGGAGGGACCAATGAGCAGTTCTTC. This translates into CASSPLAGGTNEQFF. This sequence joins TRBV5-6 and TRBJ2-1; 12 bases align to TRBD2. The CDR3 spans 15 residues. With V trimmed by 4 bases and J by 6 bases, 5 bases remained unmatched. Germline V CDR1 and CDR2: SGHDT, YYEEEE.